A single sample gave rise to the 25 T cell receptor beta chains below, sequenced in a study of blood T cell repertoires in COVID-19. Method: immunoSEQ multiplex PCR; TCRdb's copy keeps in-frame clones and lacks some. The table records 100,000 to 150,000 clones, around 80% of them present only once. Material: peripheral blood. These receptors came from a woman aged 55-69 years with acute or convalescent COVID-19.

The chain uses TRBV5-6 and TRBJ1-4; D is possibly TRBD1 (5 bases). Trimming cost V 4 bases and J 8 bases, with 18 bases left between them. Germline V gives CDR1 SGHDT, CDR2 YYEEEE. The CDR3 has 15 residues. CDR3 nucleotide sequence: TGTGCCAGCAGCGACCTCGGATCTCGGGGGGAAAAACTGTTTTTT. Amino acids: CASSDLGSRGEKLFF.

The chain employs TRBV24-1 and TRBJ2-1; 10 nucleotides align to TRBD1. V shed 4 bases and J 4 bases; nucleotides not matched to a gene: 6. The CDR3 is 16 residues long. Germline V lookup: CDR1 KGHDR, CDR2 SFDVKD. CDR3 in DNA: TGTGCCACCAGTGACTGGGGACAGGGGTCATACAATGAGCAGTTCTTC. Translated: CATSDWGQGSYNEQFF.

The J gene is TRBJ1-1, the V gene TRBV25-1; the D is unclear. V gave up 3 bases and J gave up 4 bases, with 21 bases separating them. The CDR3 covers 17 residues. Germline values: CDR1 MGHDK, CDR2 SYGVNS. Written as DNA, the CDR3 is TGTGCCAGCAGTGATCGGTCAATCCGTGCAGGTGGCACTGAAGCTTTCTTT. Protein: CASSDRSIRAGGTEAFF.

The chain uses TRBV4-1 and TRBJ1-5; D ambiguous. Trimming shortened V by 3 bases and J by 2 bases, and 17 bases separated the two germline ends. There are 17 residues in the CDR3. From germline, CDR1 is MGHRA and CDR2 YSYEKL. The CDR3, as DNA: TGCGCCAGCAGCCAGAGGGATATGGGGATAGGCAATCAGCCCCAGCATTTT. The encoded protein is CASSQRDMGIGNQPQHF.

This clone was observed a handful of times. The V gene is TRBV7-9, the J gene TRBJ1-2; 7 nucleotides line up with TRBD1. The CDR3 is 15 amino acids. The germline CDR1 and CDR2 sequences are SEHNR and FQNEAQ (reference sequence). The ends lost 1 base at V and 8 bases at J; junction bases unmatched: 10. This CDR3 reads CASSLDGEGAGGYTF. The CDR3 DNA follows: TGTGCCAGCAGCTTAGATGGCGAGGGGGCGGGCGGCTACACCTTC.

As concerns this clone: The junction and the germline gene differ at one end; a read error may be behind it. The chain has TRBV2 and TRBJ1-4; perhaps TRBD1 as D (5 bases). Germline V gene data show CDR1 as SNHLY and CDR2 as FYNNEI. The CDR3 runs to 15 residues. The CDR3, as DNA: TGTGCCAGCACTGAAGAGGGGCCGACGAATGAAAAACTGTTTTTT. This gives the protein CASTEEGPTNEKLFF.

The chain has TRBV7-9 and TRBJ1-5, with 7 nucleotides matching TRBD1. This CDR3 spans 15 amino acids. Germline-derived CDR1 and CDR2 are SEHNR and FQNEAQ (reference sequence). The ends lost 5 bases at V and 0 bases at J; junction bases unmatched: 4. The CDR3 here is CASSLDRDSNQPQHF. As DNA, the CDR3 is TGTGCCAGCAGCCTCGACAGGGATAGCAATCAGCCCCAGCATTTT.

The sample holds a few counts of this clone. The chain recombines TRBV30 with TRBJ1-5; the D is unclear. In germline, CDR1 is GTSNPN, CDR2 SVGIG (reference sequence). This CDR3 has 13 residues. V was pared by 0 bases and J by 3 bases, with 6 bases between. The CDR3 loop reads CAWSVRFNQPQHF. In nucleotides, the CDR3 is TGTGCCTGGAGTGTACGGTTCAATCAGCCCCAGCATTTT.

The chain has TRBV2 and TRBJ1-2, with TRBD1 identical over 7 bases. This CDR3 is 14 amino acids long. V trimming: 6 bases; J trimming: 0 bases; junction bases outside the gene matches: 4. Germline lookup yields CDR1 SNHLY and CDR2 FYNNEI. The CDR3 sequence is CASRPTGANYGYTF. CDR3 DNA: TGTGCCAGCAGACCTACAGGGGCTAACTATGGCTACACCTTC.

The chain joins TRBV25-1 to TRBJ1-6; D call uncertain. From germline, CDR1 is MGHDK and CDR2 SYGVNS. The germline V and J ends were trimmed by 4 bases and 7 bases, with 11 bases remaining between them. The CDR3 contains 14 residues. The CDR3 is CASSGWASNSPLHF. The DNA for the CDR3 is TGTGCCAGCAGTGGGTGGGCTAGCAATTCACCCCTCCACTTT.

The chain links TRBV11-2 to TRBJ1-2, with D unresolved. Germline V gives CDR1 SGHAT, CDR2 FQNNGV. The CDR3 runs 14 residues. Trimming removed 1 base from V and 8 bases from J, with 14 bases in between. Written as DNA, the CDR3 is TGTGCCAGCAGCTTAGGGTTGGGAGGGAGCGGCTACACCTTC. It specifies CASSLGLGGSGYTF.

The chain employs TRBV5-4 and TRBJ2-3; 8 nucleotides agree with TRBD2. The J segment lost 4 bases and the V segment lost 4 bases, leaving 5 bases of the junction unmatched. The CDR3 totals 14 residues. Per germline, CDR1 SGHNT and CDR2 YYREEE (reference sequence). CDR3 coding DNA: TGTGCCAGCAGCACTTCGGGGGGGTCAGATACGCAGTATTTT. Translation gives CASSTSGGSDTQYF.

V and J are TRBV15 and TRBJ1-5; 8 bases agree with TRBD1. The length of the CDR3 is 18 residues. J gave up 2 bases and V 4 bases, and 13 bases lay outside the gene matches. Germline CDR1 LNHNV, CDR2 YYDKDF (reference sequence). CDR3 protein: CATSIGVRGPGGNQPQHF. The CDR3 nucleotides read TGTGCCACCAGCATAGGGGTCAGGGGGCCGGGGGGCAATCAGCCCCAGCATTTT. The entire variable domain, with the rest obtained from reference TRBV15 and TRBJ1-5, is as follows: DAMVIQNPRYQVTQFGKPVTLSCSQTLNHNVMYWYQQKSSQAPKLLFHYYDKDFNNEADTPDNFQSRRPNTSFCFLDIRSPGLGDTAMYLCATSIGVRGPGGNQPQHFGDGTRLSIL.

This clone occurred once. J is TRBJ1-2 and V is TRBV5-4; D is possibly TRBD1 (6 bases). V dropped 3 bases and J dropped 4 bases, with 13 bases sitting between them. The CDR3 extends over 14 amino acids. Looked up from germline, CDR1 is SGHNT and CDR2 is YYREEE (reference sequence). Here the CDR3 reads CASSWVTGFYGYTF. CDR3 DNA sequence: TGTGCCAGCAGCTGGGTGACAGGCTTCTATGGCTACACCTTC.

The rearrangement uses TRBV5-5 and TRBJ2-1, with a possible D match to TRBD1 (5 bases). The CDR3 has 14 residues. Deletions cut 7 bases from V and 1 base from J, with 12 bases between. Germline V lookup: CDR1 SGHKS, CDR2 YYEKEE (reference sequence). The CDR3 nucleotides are TGTGCCAGCTCTCTTCGACAGTCCTACAATGAGCAGTTCTTC. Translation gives CASSLRQSYNEQFF. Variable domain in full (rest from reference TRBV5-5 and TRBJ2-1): DAGVTQSPTHLIKTRGQQVTLRCSPISGHKSVSWYQQVLGQGPQFIFQYYEKEERGRGNFPDRFSARQFPNYSSELNVNALLLGDSALYLCASSLRQSYNEQFFGPGTRLTVL.

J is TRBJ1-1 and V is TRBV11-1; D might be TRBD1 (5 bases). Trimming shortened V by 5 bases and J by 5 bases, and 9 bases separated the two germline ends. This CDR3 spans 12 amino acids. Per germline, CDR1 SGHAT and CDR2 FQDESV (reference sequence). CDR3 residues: CASSLTGTEAFF. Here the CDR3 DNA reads TGTGCCAGCAGCCTAACAGGAACTGAAGCTTTCTTT.

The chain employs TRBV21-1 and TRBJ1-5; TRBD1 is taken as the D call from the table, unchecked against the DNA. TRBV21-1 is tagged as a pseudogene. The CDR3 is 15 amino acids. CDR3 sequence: CASRWDRAGNQPQHF. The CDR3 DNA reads TGTGCCAGCAGATGGGACAGGGCCGGCAATCAGCCCCAGCATTTT.

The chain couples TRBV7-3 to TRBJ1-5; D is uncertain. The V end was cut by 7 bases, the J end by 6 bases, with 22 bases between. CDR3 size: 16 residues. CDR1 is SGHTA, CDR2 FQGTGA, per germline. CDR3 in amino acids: CASTPPGRGLGQPQHF. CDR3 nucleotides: TGTGCCAGCACCCCACCGGGTCGAGGGCTGGGTCAGCCCCAGCATTTT.

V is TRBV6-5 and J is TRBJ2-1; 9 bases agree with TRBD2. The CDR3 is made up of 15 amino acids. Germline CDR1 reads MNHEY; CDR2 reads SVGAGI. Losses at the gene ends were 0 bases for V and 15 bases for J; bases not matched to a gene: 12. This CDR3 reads CASSYSWTSASSTFF. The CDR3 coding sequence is TGTGCCAGCAGTTACTCGTGGACTAGCGCTTCGTCGACGTTCTTC.

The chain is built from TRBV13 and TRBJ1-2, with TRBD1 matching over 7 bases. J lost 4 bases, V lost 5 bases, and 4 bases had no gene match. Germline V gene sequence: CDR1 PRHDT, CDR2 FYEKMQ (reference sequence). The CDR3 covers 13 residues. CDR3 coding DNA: TGTGCCAGCAGCCAGGGGGACAGCTATGGCTACACCTTC. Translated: CASSQGDSYGYTF.

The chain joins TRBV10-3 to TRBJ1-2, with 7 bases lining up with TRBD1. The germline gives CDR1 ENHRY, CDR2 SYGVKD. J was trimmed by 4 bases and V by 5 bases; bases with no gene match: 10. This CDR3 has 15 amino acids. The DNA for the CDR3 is TGTGCCATCAGTTCACCATTGGGACAGCCCTATGGCTACACCTTC. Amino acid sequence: CAISSPLGQPYGYTF.

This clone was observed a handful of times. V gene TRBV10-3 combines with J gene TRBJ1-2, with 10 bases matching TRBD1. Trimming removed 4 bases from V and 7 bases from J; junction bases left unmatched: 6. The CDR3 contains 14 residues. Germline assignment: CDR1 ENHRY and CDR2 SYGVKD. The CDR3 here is CAISAARDRGGYTF. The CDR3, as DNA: TGTGCCATCAGTGCCGCCCGGGACAGGGGTGGCTACACCTTC.

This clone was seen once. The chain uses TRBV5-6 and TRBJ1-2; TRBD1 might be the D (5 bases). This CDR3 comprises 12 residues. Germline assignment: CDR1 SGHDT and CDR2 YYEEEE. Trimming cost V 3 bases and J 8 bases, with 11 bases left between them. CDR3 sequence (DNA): TGTGCCAGCAGCTCGGGACTCCGAGGCTACACCTTC. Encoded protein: CASSSGLRGYTF.

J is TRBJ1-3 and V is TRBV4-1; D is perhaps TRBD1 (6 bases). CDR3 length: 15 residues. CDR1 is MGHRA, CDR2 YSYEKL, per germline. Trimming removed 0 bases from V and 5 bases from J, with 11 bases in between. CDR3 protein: CASSQDRQARNTIYF. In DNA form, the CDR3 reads TGCGCCAGCAGCCAAGATCGACAGGCCAGAAACACCATATATTTT.

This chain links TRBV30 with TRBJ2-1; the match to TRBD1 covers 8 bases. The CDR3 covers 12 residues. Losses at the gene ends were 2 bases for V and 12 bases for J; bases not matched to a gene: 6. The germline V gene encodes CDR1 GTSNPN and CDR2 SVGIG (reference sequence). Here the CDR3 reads CAWSFRDRLQFF. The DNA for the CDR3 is TGTGCCTGGAGTTTTAGGGACAGGCTGCAGTTCTTC.